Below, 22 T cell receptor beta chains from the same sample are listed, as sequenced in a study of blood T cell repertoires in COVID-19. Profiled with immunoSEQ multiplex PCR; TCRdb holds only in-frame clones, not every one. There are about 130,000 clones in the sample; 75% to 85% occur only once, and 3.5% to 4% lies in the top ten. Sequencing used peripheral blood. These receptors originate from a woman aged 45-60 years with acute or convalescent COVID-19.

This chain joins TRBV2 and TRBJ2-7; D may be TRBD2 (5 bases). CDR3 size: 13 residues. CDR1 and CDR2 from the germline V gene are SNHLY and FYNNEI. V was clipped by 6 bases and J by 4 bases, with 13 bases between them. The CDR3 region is CASSRGFRYEQYF. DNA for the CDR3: TGTGCCAGCAGCAGAGGGTTTCGGTACGAGCAGTACTTC.

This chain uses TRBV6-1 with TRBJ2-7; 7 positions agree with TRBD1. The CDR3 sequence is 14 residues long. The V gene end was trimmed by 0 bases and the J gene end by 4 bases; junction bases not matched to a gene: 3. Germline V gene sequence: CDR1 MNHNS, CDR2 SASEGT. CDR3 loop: CASSEAGTVYEQYF. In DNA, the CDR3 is TGTGCCAGCAGTGAAGCGGGGACAGTTTACGAGCAGTACTTC.

CDR3 protein: CASSSEDFSDTQYF. The CDR3 bases are TGTGCCAGCAGTTCGGAGGACTTTTCAGATACGCAGTATTTT. The chain couples TRBV28 to TRBJ2-3; tentatively, D is TRBD2 (5 bases). This CDR3 region has 14 residues. Trimming removed 4 bases at V and 4 bases at J, with 12 bases between. From germline, CDR1 is MDHEN and CDR2 SYDVKM.

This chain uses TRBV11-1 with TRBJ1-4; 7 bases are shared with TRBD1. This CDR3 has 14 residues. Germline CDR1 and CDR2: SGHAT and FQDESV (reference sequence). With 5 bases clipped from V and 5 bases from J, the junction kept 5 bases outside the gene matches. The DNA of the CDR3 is TGTGCCAGCAGCCGGGACAGCCTGAATGAAAAACTGTTTTTT. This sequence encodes CASSRDSLNEKLFF.

The CDR3 DNA is TGCGCCAGCAGCTTGTTCTCTAGCGAAACCGGGGAGCTGTTTTTT. Translating it yields CASSLFSSETGELFF. V usage is TRBV5-1 and J usage is TRBJ2-2, with a weak D call TRBD2 (6 bases). Germline V CDR1 and CDR2: SGHRS, YFSETQ. Trimming removed 1 base from V and 5 bases from J, with 12 bases in between. This CDR3 contains 15 residues.

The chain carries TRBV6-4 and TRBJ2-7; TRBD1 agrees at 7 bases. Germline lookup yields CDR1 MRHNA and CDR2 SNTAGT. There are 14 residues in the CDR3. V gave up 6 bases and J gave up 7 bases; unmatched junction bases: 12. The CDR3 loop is CASSPETGTWEQYF. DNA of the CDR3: TGTGCCAGCAGCCCCGAGACAGGGACCTGGGAGCAGTACTTC.

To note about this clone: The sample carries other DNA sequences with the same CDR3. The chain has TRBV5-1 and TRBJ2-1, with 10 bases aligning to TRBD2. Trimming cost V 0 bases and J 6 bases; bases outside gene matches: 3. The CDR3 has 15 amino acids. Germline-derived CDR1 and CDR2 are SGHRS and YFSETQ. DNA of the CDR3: TGCGCCAGCAGCTTGGGGAGCGGGGGGGCCAATGAGCAGTTCTTC. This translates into CASSLGSGGANEQFF.

CDR3 loop: CASSYRTSDNEQFF. The DNA of the CDR3 is TGCGCCAGCAGCTATCGGACTAGCGACAATGAGCAGTTCTTC. The V gene is TRBV5-1, the J gene TRBJ2-1; 9 bases fit TRBD2. Unmatched junction bases numbered 3, after V lost 3 bases and J lost 5 bases. The germline CDR1 and CDR2 sequences are SGHRS and YFSETQ. This CDR3 has 14 residues.

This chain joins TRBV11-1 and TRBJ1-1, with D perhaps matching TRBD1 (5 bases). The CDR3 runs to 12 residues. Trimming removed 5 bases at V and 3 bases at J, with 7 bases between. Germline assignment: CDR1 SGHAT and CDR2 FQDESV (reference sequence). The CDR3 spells CASSLQDTEAFF. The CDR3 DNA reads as TGTGCCAGCAGCCTACAGGACACTGAAGCTTTCTTT.

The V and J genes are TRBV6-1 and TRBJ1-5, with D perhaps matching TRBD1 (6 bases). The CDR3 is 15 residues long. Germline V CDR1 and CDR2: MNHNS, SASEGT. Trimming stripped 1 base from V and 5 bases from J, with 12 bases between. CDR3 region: CASSEGGQGHQPQHF. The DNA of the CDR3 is TGTGCCAGCAGTGAAGGGGGGCAGGGCCATCAGCCCCAGCATTTT.

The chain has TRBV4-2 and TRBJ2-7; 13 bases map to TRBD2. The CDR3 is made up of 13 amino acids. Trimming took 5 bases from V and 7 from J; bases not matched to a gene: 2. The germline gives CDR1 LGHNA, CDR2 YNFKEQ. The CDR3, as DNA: TGTGCCAGCAGCAAGGGACTAGCGGGAGAGCAGTACTTC. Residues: CASSKGLAGEQYF.

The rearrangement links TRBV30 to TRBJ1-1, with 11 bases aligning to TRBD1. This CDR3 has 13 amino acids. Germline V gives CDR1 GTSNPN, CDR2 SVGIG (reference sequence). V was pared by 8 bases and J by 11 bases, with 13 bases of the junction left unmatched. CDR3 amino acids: CATEPGTGGRAFF. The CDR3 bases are TGTGCCACCGAGCCCGGGACAGGGGGTAGGGCTTTCTTT.

CDR3 DNA: TGTGCCAGCTCGGGACTAGCGGGTTCCTACGAGCAGTACTTC. Encoded protein: CASSGLAGSYEQYF. This chain connects TRBV3-1 (or the pseudogene TRBV3-2) to TRBJ2-7; 12 positions match TRBD2. J gave up 1 base and V 8 bases, and 3 bases lay outside the gene matches. Germline V gene lookup returns CDR1 LGHDT and CDR2 YNNKEL (reference sequence). There are 14 residues in the CDR3.

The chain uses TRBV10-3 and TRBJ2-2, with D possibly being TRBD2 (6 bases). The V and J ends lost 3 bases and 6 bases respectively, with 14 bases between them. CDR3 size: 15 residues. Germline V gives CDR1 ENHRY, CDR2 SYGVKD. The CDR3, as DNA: TGTGCCATCAGTGAAATTTTGGGGGGAGCCGGGGAGCTGTTTTTT. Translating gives CAISEILGGAGELFF.

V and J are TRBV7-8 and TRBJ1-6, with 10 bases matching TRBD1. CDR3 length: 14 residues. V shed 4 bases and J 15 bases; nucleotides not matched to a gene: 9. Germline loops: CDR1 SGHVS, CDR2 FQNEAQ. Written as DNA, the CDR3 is TGTGCCAGCAGCTACTCGACAGGGGGCCTCCACCTCCACTTT. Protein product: CASSYSTGGLHLHF.

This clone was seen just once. CDR3 sequence: CASSVSGARGETQYF. CDR3 coding DNA: TGTGCCAGCAGCGTGAGCGGGGCCAGAGGGGAGACCCAGTACTTC. This chain uses TRBV2 with TRBJ2-5; 7 bases are shared with TRBD2. The CDR3 loop spans 15 amino acids. In germline, CDR1 is SNHLY, CDR2 FYNNEI. The V gene end was trimmed by 6 bases and the J gene end by 5 bases; junction bases not matched to a gene: 12.

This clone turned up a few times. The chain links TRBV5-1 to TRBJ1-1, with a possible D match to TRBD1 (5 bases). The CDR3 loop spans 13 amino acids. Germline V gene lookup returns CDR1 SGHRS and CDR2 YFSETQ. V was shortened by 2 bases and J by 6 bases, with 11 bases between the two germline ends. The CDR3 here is CASSFLGGPEAFF. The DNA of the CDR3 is TGCGCCAGCAGCTTCCTGGGGGGACCTGAAGCTTTCTTT.

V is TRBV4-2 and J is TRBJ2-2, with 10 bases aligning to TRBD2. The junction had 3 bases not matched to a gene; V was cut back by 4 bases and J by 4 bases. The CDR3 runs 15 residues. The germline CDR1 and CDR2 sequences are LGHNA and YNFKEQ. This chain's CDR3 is CASSLTSGTTGELFF. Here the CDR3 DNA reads TGTGCCAGCAGCCTAACTAGCGGGACCACCGGGGAGCTGTTTTTT.

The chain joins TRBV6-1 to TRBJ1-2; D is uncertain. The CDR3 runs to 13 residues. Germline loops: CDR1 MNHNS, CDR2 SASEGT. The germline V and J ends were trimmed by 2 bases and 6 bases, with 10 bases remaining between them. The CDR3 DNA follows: TGTGCCAGCAGTGAAAATGGCAGGAATGGCTACACCTTC. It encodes CASSENGRNGYTF.

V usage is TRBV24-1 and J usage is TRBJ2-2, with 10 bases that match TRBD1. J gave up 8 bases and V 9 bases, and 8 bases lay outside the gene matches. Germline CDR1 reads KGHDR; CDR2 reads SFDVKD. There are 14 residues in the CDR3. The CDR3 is CATRDRGGSGELFF. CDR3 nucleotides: TGTGCCACCCGGGACAGGGGAGGGAGTGGGGAGCTGTTTTTT.

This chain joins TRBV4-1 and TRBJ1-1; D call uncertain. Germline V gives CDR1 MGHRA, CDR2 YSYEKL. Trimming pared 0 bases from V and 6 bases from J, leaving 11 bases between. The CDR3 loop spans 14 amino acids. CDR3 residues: CASSQDRQVSEAFF. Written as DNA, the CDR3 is TGCGCCAGCAGCCAAGATAGGCAGGTCTCTGAAGCTTTCTTT.

The CDR3 DNA reads as TGTGCCAGCAGCCCCGGGGGGAGGGAAGTTAAGAACACCATATATTTT. Amino acids: CASSPGGREVKNTIYF. The chain carries TRBV6-4 and TRBJ1-3; D perhaps matches TRBD1 (5 bases). The CDR3 runs 16 residues. Germline V gives CDR1 MRHNA, CDR2 SNTAGT. The V end lost 6 bases, the J end lost 7 bases, and 22 bases lay between the germline ends.